Following are 15 T cell receptor beta chains from one sample sequenced in a study of CD8 T cells in Susac syndrome. Random hexamers were used to reverse transcribe 0.5 to 1 ug of RNA. TCRdb used MiXCR to reprocess the immunoSEQ multiplex PCR reads, holding one entry per CDR3 protein. The profile shows 150,000 to 200,000 distinct CDR3 sequences, 85% to 95% of them singletons. The sample consisted of CD4+ T cells from PBMCs. The receptors shown here come from a human donor in good health.

The chain couples TRBV29-1 to TRBJ1-5, with no clear D. CDR1 and CDR2 (germline): SQVTM, ANQGSEA. Between the trimmed V and J ends, which lost 7 bases and 1 base, there was a span of 11 bases. The length of the CDR3 is 13 residues. The CDR3, as DNA: TGCAGCGCTAGCACGGCCAGCAATCAGCCCCAGCATTTT. Its translation: CSASTASNQPQHF.

This clonotype has more than one count but fewer than ten. The J gene is TRBJ1-4, the V gene TRBV4-1, with D possibly TRBD1 on 6 matching bases. Germline CDR1 reads MGHRA; CDR2 reads YSYEKL. Between the trimmed V and J ends, which lost 1 base and 6 bases, there was a span of 15 bases. This CDR3 has 16 residues. The CDR3 nucleotides are TGCGCCAGCAGCCAAGCCGGCTACTCAGGGGATGAAAAACTGTTTTTT. As protein: CASSQAGYSGDEKLFF.

In DNA form, the CDR3 reads TGCAGCGCTGGCCCGGGGGCCTACGAGCAGTACTTC. This encodes CSAGPGAYEQYF. The chain joins TRBV29-1 to TRBJ2-7; D may be TRBD2 (6 bases). Per germline, CDR1 SQVTM and CDR2 ANQGSEA. This CDR3 comprises 12 residues. V shed 7 bases and J shed 2 bases, with 12 bases lying between them.

This clonotype has just one count. The chain recombines TRBV6-5 with TRBJ1-5, with TRBD1 as a possible D gene (5 bases). This CDR3 contains 12 residues. V lost 5 bases and J 10 bases, leaving 12 bases between the germline ends. Germline V gene lookup returns CDR1 MNHEY and CDR2 SVGAGI. The CDR3 DNA sequence: TGTGCCAGCAGTATCCGGGGGGGACCCCAGCATTTT. Amino acid sequence: CASSIRGGPQHF.

The chain combines TRBV7-9 with TRBJ1-1, with D possibly being TRBD1 (6 bases). V was shortened by 4 bases and J by 7 bases, with 13 bases between the two germline ends. Per germline, CDR1 SEHNR and CDR2 FQNEAQ (reference sequence). The CDR3 consists of 13 residues. CDR3 in amino acids: CASSSGQRLEAFF. Here the CDR3 DNA reads TGTGCCAGCAGCTCTGGACAGAGACTTGAAGCTTTCTTT. Full variable domain (missing parts from reference TRBV7-9 and TRBJ1-1): DTGVSQNPRHKITKRGQNVTFRCDPISEHNRLYWYRQTLGQGPEFLTYFQNEAQLEKSRLLSDRFSAERPKGSFSTLEIQRTEQGDSAMYLCASSSGQRLEAFFGQGTRLTVV.

V is TRBV7-9 and J is TRBJ1-6; D gene unclear. This CDR3 is built from 13 residues. Germline-derived CDR1 and CDR2 are SEHNR and FQNEAQ (reference sequence). The ends were cut back, 1 base at V and 10 bases at J, with 8 bases in the middle. The CDR3 sequence is CASSLEVDSPLHF. For the CDR3, the DNA is TGTGCCAGCAGCTTAGAGGTGGACTCACCCCTCCACTTT. Complete variable domain (other parts from reference TRBV7-9 and TRBJ1-6): DTGVSQNPRHKITKRGQNVTFRCDPISEHNRLYWYRQTLGQGPEFLTYFQNEAQLEKSRLLSDRFSAERPKGSFSTLEIQRTEQGDSAMYLCASSLEVDSPLHFGNGTRLTVT.

The CDR3 nucleotides read TGTGCCAGCTCACCTCCGGGACAGATTAATTCACCCCTCCACTTT. Translating it yields CASSPPGQINSPLHF. The chain uses TRBV18 and TRBJ1-6, with 7 bases that match TRBD1. There are 15 residues in the CDR3. Germline CDR1 reads KGHSH; CDR2 reads LQKENI. The ends lost 3 bases at V and 6 bases at J; junction bases unmatched: 5.

The genes are TRBV7-2 and TRBJ2-2; 11 nucleotides match TRBD2. J lost 4 bases, V lost 1 base, and 5 bases had no gene match. The CDR3 runs to 17 residues. Germline V gene lookup returns CDR1 SGHTA and CDR2 FQGNSA. CDR3 sequence reads: CASSLGASGGFTGELFF. The DNA of the CDR3 is TGTGCCAGCAGCTTAGGGGCTAGCGGGGGGTTCACCGGGGAGCTGTTTTTT.

This rearrangement joins TRBV15 to TRBJ2-2; TRBD1 matches 9 bases. CDR3 length: 15 amino acids. The trim removed 6 bases at V and 6 bases at J, leaving 8 bases unmatched. Germline-derived CDR1 and CDR2 are LNHNV and YYDKDF (reference sequence). For the CDR3, the DNA is TGTGCCACCAGGCTCGACAGGGGGGAGGCCGGGGAGCTGTTTTTT. This translates into CATRLDRGEAGELFF.

The chain has TRBV7-9 and TRBJ2-3, with D perhaps matching TRBD1 (6 bases). CDR1 and CDR2 (germline): SEHNR, FQNEAQ (reference sequence). This CDR3 is 12 amino acids long. The V and J ends lost 5 bases and 13 bases respectively, with 16 bases between them. The CDR3 spells CASSEGDRTKYF. Written as DNA, the CDR3 is TGTGCCAGCAGCGAGGGAGACAGGACGAAGTATTTT. The variable domain in full, completed from reference TRBV7-9 and TRBJ2-3, reads DTGVSQNPRHKITKRGQNVTFRCDPISEHNRLYWYRQTLGQGPEFLTYFQNEAQLEKSRLLSDRFSAERPKGSFSTLEIQRTEQGDSAMYLCASSEGDRTKYFGPGTRLTVL.

The chain has TRBV28 and TRBJ2-7, with 10 bases that match TRBD1. The V gene's germline CDR1 is MDHEN and CDR2 SYDVKM. Germline trimming cut 4 bases from V and 2 bases from J; bases unmatched to any gene: 2. The CDR3 runs to 14 residues. This CDR3 is CASSSGTGAYEQYV. The CDR3 DNA reads as TGTGCCAGCAGTTCCGGGACAGGGGCCTACGAGCAGTACGTC.

This chain joins TRBV9 and TRBJ1-2, with 7 bases fitting TRBD1. Looked up from germline, CDR1 is SGDLS and CDR2 is YYNGEE. This CDR3 has 16 residues. V lost 0 bases, J lost 3 bases, and 8 bases stayed unmatched. Here the CDR3 DNA reads TGTGCCAGCAGCGTAGCATCGGGACAGCTATACTATGGCTACACCTTC. This sequence encodes CASSVASGQLYYGYTF.

This clonotype has just a few counts. The J gene is TRBJ2-3, the V gene TRBV9; 9 bases match TRBD1. After removal of 4 bases from V and 3 bases from J, the junction contained 6 bases not matched to a gene. The CDR3 spans 15 residues. CDR1 and CDR2 from the germline V gene are SGDLS and YYNGEE. CDR3 sequence (DNA): TGTGCCAGCAGCCCTCGGACAGGGGAAACAGATACGCAGTATTTT. Amino acids: CASSPRTGETDTQYF.

This clonotype was detected once. The CDR3 region has the DNA TGTGCCAGTAGTGGGACAGGAGGCGAAAACATTCAGTACTTC. This translates into CASSGTGGENIQYF. The chain couples TRBV19 to TRBJ2-4, with TRBD1 matching over 8 bases. The length of the CDR3 is 14 residues. J gave up 5 bases and V 5 bases, and 5 bases lay outside the gene matches. Looked up from germline, CDR1 is LNHDA and CDR2 is SQIVND (reference sequence).

The V and J genes are TRBV29-1 and TRBJ1-1, with 7 bases lining up with TRBD1. V shed 6 bases, J shed 8 bases, and the junction held 6 bases outside the gene matches. Germline V CDR1 and CDR2: SQVTM, ANQGSEA. This CDR3 is 11 amino acids long. The DNA for the CDR3 is TGCAGCGTGGGACAGCCGGGAGAAGCTTTCTTT. Translating it yields CSVGQPGEAFF.